This T cell receptor beta chain was captured by sequencing in a study of T-cell memory formation after mild COVID-19 (dated by TCRdb to about 2021). For context, the study as a whole: TCR sequence clusters from the two donors were largely donor specific. Longitudinal TCRalpha and TCRbeta repertoire sequencing tracked T-cell clones expanding and contracting after mild COVID-19 in a couple of donors. Two young, previously healthy adult volunteers, one female and one male, were included in the cohort.

This clonotype was seen repeatedly, ten times or more. Its antigen specificity is not known. One base away there is no much larger clone; base qualities are not given. The investigation overall reported the following: SARS-CoV-2 specificity of the second-wave clones peaking on day 37 was not confirmed. The detection of some responding clones in pre-infection memory suggests that pre-existing cross-reactive memory T cells joined the SARS-CoV-2 response. Only two mild cases were covered by the study, and larger cohorts that include severe cases with pre-infection samples were considered necessary. Contracting CD4+ clones appeared mostly in the CM and EM memory subsets, whereas CD8+ clones were enriched in EMRA. From day 15 to 85, contracting clones showed balanced CD4/CD8 phenotypes, whereas a second wave of clones that expanded from day 15 to 37 leaned towards CD4+.

Ficoll-Paque density gradient centrifugation was used to isolate PBMCs. Sequencing took place on an Illumina NovaSeq 6000. TCRalpha and TCRbeta cDNA libraries were built by 5'RACE with constant-segment primers, adding sample barcodes and unique molecular identifiers. RNA was extracted from every sample with Trizol reagent. The libraries were amplified in two PCR steps, and the second step added a second sample barcode and Illumina TruSeq adapters. Libraries were sequenced on an Illumina NovaSeq with 2 x 150 bp paired-end reads. On the authors' methods: Reads were demultiplexed and collapsed into UMI-guided consensus sequences with migec v1.2.7. Using mixcr v2.1.11, UMI consensuses were aligned to TRA and TRB V and J templates and then assembled into clonotypes. Clonotypes were classified as expanded or contracted when called significant by both edgeR and NoisET, with noise models trained on biological replicates. For edgeR calls, the thresholds were a false discovery rate-adjusted p below 0.01 and a log2 fold-change of 1. As an exploratory analysis of dynamics, PCA with hierarchical clustering was applied to max-normalized trajectories of the 1000 most abundant clonotypes. The CD4 or CD8 phenotype of responding clones was assigned using the separately sequenced CD4+ and CD8+ repertoires. Using fastp trimming at Q25 and MiXCR clonotype assembly, TCRdb reanalyzed the public sequencing data and kept in-frame beta chains. A single entry per CDR3 protein holds the most common genes and DNA from its merged rows. TCRdb assigned the V and J calls; the authors' analysis was not used. The sample yields just over 150,000 distinct CDR3 sequences; around 30% were counted once. The ten biggest clones cover around 12% of the sample.

The CDR3 covers 19 residues, taking in both the cysteine and the phenylalanine. Only CDR3 DNA is held: 57 bases, read in frame from base 1. In the germline V gene, CDR1 corresponds to SGHRS and CDR2 to YFSETQ. V is cut back by 4 bases and J by 1 base, with 16 bases in the junction unmatched. The sequence links TRBV5-1 to TRBJ2-1; TRBD1 fits 8 bases in the junction. This receptor was taken from an adult woman who had mild COVID-19 (a few samples of this study predate the infection). The sample titles of this study are shuffled in the database, so cell type and time point are left out; the donor was told from shared clones. Sequences were obtained from PBMCs or a T cell subset sorted from them (not recorded which). CDR3 sequence: CASSAGQGIGFMSYNEQFF. The DNA is as follows: TGCGCCAGCAGCGCTGGACAGGGTATCGGGTTCATGTCCTACAATGAGCAGTTCTTC.